This TCR beta chain derives from a study of cytomegalovirus exposure and HLA in healthy donors. CDR3 length equals 12 residues. The V end was cut by 4 bases, the J end by 8 bases, with 8 bases between. Germline-derived CDR1 and CDR2 are MNHNS and SASEGT. As regards this clone: Its cognate antigen is unknown.

Researchers ran the PCR with 60 Vbeta and 13 Jbeta primers. The table came from immunoSEQ multiplex PCR; TCRdb's copy has only in-frame clones and leaves some out. The table records about 150,000 clones, roughly four fifths of them present only once. Study observations and caveats: While the bulk of TCR sequences proved rare, some public TCRs turned up in many donors. An analysis done earlier found most TCR beta V segments productive about 87% or about 30% of the time. It was likely that a cluster of highly shared sequence variants was a sequencing artifact.

The clonotype comes from a man younger than 30 in good health and CMV-seronegative. This rearrangement joins TRBV6-1 to TRBJ1-4; D is undetermined. Sequenced material: PBMCs. CDR3 residues: CASSATREKLFF. CDR3 nucleotides: TGTGCCAGCAGTGCAACTAGGGAAAAACTGTTTTTT.